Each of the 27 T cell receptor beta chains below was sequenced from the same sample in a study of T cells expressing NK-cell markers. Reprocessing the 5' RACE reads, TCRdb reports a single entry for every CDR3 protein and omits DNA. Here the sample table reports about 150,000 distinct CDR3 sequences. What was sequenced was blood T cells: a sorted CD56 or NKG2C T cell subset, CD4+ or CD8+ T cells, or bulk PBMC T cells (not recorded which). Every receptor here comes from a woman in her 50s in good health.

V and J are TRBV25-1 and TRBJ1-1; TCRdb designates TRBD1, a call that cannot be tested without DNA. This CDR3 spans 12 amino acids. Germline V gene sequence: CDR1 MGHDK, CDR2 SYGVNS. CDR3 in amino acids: CASKGQVPEAFF.

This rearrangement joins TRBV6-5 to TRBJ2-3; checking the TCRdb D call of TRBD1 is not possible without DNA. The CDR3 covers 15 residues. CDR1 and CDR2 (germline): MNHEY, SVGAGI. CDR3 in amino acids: CASSYSKGKRDTQYF.

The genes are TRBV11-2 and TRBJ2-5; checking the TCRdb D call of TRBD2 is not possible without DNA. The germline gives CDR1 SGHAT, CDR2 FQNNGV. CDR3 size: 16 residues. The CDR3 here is CASSPSGRGAKETQYF.

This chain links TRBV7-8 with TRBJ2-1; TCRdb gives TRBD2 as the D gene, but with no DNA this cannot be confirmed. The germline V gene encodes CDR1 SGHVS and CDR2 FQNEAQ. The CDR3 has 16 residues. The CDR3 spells CASSRTSGTMYNEQFF.

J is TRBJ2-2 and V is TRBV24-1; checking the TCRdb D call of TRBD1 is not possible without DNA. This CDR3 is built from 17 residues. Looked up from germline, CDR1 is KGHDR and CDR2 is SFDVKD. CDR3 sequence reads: CATSDQATGPNTGELFF.

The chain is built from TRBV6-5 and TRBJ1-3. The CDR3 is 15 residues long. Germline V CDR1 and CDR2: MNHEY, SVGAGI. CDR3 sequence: CASSYNQGYGNTIYF.

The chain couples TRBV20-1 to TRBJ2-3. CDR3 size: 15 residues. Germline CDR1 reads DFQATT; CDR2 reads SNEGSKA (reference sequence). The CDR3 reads CSAKATPAGTDTQYF.

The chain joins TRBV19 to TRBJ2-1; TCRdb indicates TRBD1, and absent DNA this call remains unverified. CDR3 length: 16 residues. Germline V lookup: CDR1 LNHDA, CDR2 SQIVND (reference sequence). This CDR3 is CASSKSGALGVNEQFF.

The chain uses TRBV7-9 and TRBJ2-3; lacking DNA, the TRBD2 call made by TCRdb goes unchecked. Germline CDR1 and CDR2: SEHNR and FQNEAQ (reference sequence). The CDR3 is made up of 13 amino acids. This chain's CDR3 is CASMGGGPDTQYF.

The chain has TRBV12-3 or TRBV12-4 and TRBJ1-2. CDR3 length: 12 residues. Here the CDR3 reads CASSNAGPGYTF.

The CDR3 protein is CASSSRDMIYNEQFF. J is TRBJ2-1 and V is TRBV11-3; lacking DNA, the TRBD1 call made by TCRdb goes unchecked. The CDR3 loop spans 15 amino acids. CDR1 is SGHNT, CDR2 YENEEA, per germline.

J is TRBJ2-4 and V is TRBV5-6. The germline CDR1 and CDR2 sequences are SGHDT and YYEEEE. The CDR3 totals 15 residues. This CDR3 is CASSWQGLAKNIQYF.

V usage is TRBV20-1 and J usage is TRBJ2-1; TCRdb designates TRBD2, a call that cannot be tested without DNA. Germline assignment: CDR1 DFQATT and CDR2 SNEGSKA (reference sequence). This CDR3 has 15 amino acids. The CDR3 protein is CSARALDGSINEQFF.

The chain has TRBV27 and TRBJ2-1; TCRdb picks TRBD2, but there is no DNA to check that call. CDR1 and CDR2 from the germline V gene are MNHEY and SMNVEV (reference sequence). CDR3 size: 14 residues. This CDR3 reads CASTGGGEYNEQFF.

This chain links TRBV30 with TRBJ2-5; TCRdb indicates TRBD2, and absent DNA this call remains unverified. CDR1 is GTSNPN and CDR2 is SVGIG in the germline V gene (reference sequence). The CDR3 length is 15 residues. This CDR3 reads CAWNRGGRTDETQYF.

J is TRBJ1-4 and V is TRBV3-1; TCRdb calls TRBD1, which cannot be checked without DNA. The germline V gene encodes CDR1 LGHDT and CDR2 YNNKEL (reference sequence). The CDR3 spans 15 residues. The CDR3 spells CASSGRQPPNEKLFF.

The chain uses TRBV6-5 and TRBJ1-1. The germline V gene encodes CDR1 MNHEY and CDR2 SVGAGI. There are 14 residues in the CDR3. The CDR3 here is CASSQDNMNTEAFF.

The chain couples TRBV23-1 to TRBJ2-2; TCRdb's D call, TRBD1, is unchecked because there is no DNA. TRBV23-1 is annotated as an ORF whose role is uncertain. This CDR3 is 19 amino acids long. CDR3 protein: CASSQPGQGSLMDPGSCFF.

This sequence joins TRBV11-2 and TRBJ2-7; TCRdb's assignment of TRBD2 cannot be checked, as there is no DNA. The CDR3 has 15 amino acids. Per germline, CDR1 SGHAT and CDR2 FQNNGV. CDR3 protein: CASSRLAGVDYEQYF.

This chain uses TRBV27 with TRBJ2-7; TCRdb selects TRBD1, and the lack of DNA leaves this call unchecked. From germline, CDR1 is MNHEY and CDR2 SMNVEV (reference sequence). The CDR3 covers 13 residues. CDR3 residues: CASGRLLGYEQYF.

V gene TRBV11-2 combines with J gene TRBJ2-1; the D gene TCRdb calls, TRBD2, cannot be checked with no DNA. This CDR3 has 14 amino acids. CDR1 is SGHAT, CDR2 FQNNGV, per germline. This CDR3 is CASSLDAAGSEQFF.

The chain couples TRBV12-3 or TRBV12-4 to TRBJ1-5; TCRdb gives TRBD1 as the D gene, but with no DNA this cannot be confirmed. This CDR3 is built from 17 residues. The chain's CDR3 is CASSLGQGENSNQPQHF.

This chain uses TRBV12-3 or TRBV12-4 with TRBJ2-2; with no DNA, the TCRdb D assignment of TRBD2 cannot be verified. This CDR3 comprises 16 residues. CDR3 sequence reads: CASSGHSGRQAGELFF.

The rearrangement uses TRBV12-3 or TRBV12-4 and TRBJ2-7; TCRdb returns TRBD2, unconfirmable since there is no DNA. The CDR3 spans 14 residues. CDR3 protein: CASSFGGGFYEQYF.

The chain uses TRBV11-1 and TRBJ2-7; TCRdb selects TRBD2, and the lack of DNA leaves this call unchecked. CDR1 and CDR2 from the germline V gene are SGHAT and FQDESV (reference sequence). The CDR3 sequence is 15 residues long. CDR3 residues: CASSLEAGKFYEQYF.

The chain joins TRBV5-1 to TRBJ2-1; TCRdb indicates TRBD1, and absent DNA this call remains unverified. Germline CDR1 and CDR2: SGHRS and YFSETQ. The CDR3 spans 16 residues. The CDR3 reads CASSLTMLTGENEQFF.

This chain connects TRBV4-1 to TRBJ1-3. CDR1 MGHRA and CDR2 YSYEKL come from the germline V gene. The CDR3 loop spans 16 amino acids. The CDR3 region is CASSQDPPSSGNTIYF.